The 27 T cell receptor beta chains reported below all come from one sample, sequenced in a study of blood T cell repertoires in COVID-19. The assay was immunoSEQ multiplex PCR, and TCRdb's table has in-frame clones only and misses some. This repertoire shows 170,000 or so clones, about 79% found once; its top ten account for about 26%. Sequences were obtained from peripheral blood. These TCRs come from a woman in her seventies with acute or convalescent COVID-19.

The rearrangement uses TRBV15 and TRBJ1-2; TRBD1 agrees at 12 bases. Germline V gene lookup returns CDR1 LNHNV and CDR2 YYDKDF (reference sequence). Losses at the gene ends were 1 base for V and 7 bases for J; bases not matched to a gene: 7. This CDR3 region has 16 residues. CDR3 sequence reads: CATSRGPGTGGFGYTF. CDR3 DNA sequence: TGTGCCACCAGCAGAGGACCCGGGACAGGGGGCTTTGGCTACACCTTC.

As to this clone: The sample carries other DNA sequences with the same CDR3. In DNA form, the CDR3 reads TGTGCCAGCAGTTACCCCGGCACCGGGGAGCTGTTTTTT. Its translation is CASSYPGTGELFF. J is TRBJ2-2 and V is TRBV6-5; D is ambiguous. Germline-derived CDR1 and CDR2 are MNHEY and SVGAGI. V lost 2 bases to trimming and J lost 4 bases, with 5 bases between them. The CDR3 has 13 amino acids.

The V gene is TRBV10-3, the J gene TRBJ2-1, with 12 bases that match TRBD1. From germline, CDR1 is ENHRY and CDR2 SYGVKD. This CDR3 has 14 residues. Losses at the gene ends were 10 bases for V and 9 bases for J; bases not matched to a gene: 10. The CDR3 protein is CATRVGQGAGEQFF. CDR3 in DNA: TGTGCCACGAGGGTGGGACAGGGGGCTGGTGAGCAGTTCTTC.

CDR3 nucleotide sequence: TGTGCCAGCAGCCAGCAGGAGGCTACTGAAGCTTTCTTT. Residues: CASSQQEATEAFF. The chain uses TRBV14 and TRBJ1-1; no firm D call. Trimming stripped 3 bases from V and 5 bases from J, with 10 bases between. From germline, CDR1 is SGHDN and CDR2 FVKESK. This CDR3 is 13 amino acids long.

A note on this clone: The sample carries other DNA sequences with the same CDR3. This sequence joins TRBV3-1 (or the pseudogene TRBV3-2) and TRBJ2-3; perhaps TRBD1 as D (5 bases). Trimming left V 1 base short and J 1 base short, with 6 bases between. Germline CDR1 reads LGHDT; CDR2 reads YNNKEL (reference sequence). This CDR3 has 14 residues. The CDR3: CASSQVRGTDTQYF. For the CDR3, the DNA is TGTGCCAGCAGCCAAGTCAGGGGCACAGATACGCAGTATTTT.

The sample holds a few counts of this clone. The J gene is TRBJ2-5, the V gene TRBV7-6, with 7 bases aligning to TRBD1. V lost 4 bases to trimming and J lost 5 bases; unmatched junction nucleotides: 4. Germline CDR1 reads SGHVS; CDR2 reads FNYEAQ. The CDR3 contains 13 residues. The CDR3 nucleotides are TGTGCCAGCAGCTCGACAGGGATGGAGACCCAGTACTTC. It yields the protein CASSSTGMETQYF.

The rearrangement uses TRBV19 and TRBJ2-2; 13 bases agree with TRBD2. Germline V lookup: CDR1 LNHDA, CDR2 SQIVND (reference sequence). This CDR3 comprises 18 residues. The V gene end was trimmed by 10 bases and the J gene end by 0 bases; junction bases not matched to a gene: 11. The CDR3: CATMRLAGGRSNTGELFF. CDR3 nucleotides: TGTGCCACTATGCGACTAGCGGGAGGCCGATCGAACACCGGGGAGCTGTTTTTT. Full variable domain (missing parts from reference TRBV19 and TRBJ2-2): DGGITQSPKYLFRKEGQNVTLSCEQNLNHDAMYWYRQDPGQGLRLIYYSQIVNDFQKGDIAEGYSVSREKKESFPLTVTSAQKNPTAFYLCATMRLAGGRSNTGELFFGEGSRLTVL.

The chain has TRBV10-3 and TRBJ2-7; D may be TRBD2 (5 bases). The CDR3 is 15 residues long. The V and J ends lost 6 bases and 2 bases respectively, with 17 bases between them. CDR1 ENHRY and CDR2 SYGVKD come from the germline V gene. CDR3 residues: CAISRTASVPYEQYF. In DNA, the CDR3 is TGTGCCATCAGCAGGACTGCGAGTGTACCCTACGAGCAGTACTTC.

The chain recombines TRBV12-3 or TRBV12-4 with TRBJ2-7, with a tentative D call TRBD2 (5 bases). V lost 5 bases and J 4 bases, leaving 9 bases between the germline ends. CDR3 length: 12 amino acids. CDR3 sequence: CASSLPGYEQYF. CDR3 DNA sequence: TGTGCCAGCAGTCTGCCGGGATACGAGCAGTACTTC.

The chain employs TRBV28 and TRBJ2-6, with D maybe TRBD1 (6 bases). V shed 3 bases and J shed 0 bases, with 21 bases lying between them. Germline V gives CDR1 MDHEN, CDR2 SYDVKM. This CDR3 has 20 residues. CDR3: CASSFVSSNQGYSGANVLTF. CDR3 DNA sequence: TGTGCCAGCAGTTTTGTCTCCTCTAACCAGGGGTACTCTGGGGCCAACGTCCTGACTTTC.

V usage is TRBV11-2 and J usage is TRBJ2-1; the D is unclear. Germline V gene data show CDR1 as SGHAT and CDR2 as FQNNGV. Deletions cut 0 bases from V and 2 bases from J, with 2 bases between. This CDR3 has 13 amino acids. DNA for the CDR3: TGTGCCAGCAGCTTAGATACCTACAATGAGCAGTTCTTC. This codes for CASSLDTYNEQFF.

V is TRBV29-1 and J is TRBJ2-5, with TRBD2 matching over 7 bases. Trimming cost V 3 bases and J 2 bases; bases outside gene matches: 9. This CDR3 is 15 amino acids long. CDR1 is SQVTM and CDR2 is ANQGSEA in the germline V gene. In DNA, the CDR3 is TGCAGCGTTGAGGGGGGGAGGACGCGTCAAGAGACCCAGTACTTC. Protein: CSVEGGRTRQETQYF.

This clone has just a few counts. The chain employs TRBV27 and TRBJ2-1; tentatively, D is TRBD1 (6 bases). Between the trimmed V and J ends, which lost 6 bases and 3 bases, there was a span of 18 bases. Per the germline V gene, CDR1 is MNHEY and CDR2 is SMNVEV (reference sequence). This CDR3 is built from 16 residues. In DNA, the CDR3 is TGTGCCAGCAGCAAGAGGACAGCGCCGGGCTACAATGAGCAGTTCTTC. Amino acids: CASSKRTAPGYNEQFF.

The V call is TRBV19, the J call TRBJ2-7, with TRBD2 as a possible D gene (5 bases). The ends were cut back, 3 bases at V and 2 bases at J, with 8 bases in the middle. This CDR3 spans 13 amino acids. The V gene's germline CDR1 is LNHDA and CDR2 SQIVND (reference sequence). The CDR3 here is CASSMRGTYEQYF. Written as DNA, the CDR3 is TGTGCCAGTAGTATGCGAGGGACCTACGAGCAGTACTTC. Full variable domain (remainder filled in from reference TRBV19 and TRBJ2-7): DGGITQSPKYLFRKEGQNVTLSCEQNLNHDAMYWYRQDPGQGLRLIYYSQIVNDFQKGDIAEGYSVSREKKESFPLTVTSAQKNPTAFYLCASSMRGTYEQYFGPGTRLTVT.

CDR3 amino acids: CAQGAGNEKLFF. CDR3 DNA: TGTGCCCAAGGGGCTGGTAATGAAAAACTGTTTTTT. The rearrangement uses TRBV19 and TRBJ1-4, with D maybe TRBD1 (5 bases). Trimming pared 11 bases from V and 4 bases from J, leaving 11 bases between. The V gene's germline CDR1 is LNHDA and CDR2 SQIVND (reference sequence). The CDR3 spans 12 residues.

This sequence joins TRBV10-3 and TRBJ2-1, with 7 bases fitting TRBD1. Germline V gene data show CDR1 as ENHRY and CDR2 as SYGVKD. V shed 4 bases and J 6 bases; nucleotides not matched to a gene: 3. The CDR3 is 13 residues long. The CDR3 loop is CAISGDSPNEQFF. The CDR3, as DNA: TGTGCCATCAGTGGGGACAGCCCCAATGAGCAGTTCTTC.

The chain recombines TRBV18 with TRBJ2-2, with D tentatively TRBD1 (5 bases). V was pared by 3 bases and J by 0 bases, with 11 bases between. The CDR3 length is 16 residues. Looked up from germline, CDR1 is KGHSH and CDR2 is LQKENI. CDR3 coding DNA: TGTGCCAGCTCACCGGGGCCAATCGCGAACACCGGGGAGCTGTTTTTT. Its protein is CASSPGPIANTGELFF.

The chain joins TRBV4-1 to TRBJ2-7; D possibly corresponds to TRBD2 (5 bases). Germline loops: CDR1 MGHRA, CDR2 YSYEKL. This CDR3 has 15 residues. Trimming shortened V by 2 bases and J by 4 bases, and 15 bases separated the two germline ends. This CDR3 reads CASSQLYGNAYEQYF. Written as DNA, the CDR3 is TGCGCCAGCAGCCAATTATACGGGAACGCATACGAGCAGTACTTC.

V is TRBV30 and J is TRBJ1-4; 9 bases match TRBD1. V gave up 2 bases and J gave up 7 bases; unmatched junction bases: 5. In germline, CDR1 is GTSNPN, CDR2 SVGIG (reference sequence). The CDR3 runs 14 residues. The chain's CDR3 is CAWSWDREGEKLFF. CDR3 nucleotides: TGTGCCTGGAGTTGGGACAGGGAGGGTGAAAAACTGTTTTTT. The full variable domain, rest sourced from reference TRBV30 and TRBJ1-4, is SQTIHQWPATLVQPVGSPLSLECTVEGTSNPNLYWYRQAAGRGLQLLFYSVGIGQISSEVPQNLSASRPQDRQFILSSKKLLLSDSGFYLCAWSWDREGEKLFFGSGTQLSVL.

V gene TRBV2 combines with J gene TRBJ2-7; 7 bases match TRBD1. V dropped 6 bases and J dropped 6; count of bases not matched to a gene: 8. CDR3 length equals 13 residues. CDR1 is SNHLY, CDR2 FYNNEI, per germline. CDR3 DNA sequence: TGTGCCAGCAGAGACAGGGCACCCATCGAGCAGTACTTC. Encoded protein: CASRDRAPIEQYF.

V is TRBV6-5 and J is TRBJ1-2, with 10 bases identical to TRBD1. The CDR3 contains 15 residues. Germline V gene lookup returns CDR1 MNHEY and CDR2 SVGAGI. The ends lost 5 bases at V and 3 bases at J; junction bases unmatched: 6. The CDR3 DNA reads as TGTGCCAGCAGTCCTGGAGGACAGGGGGACTATGGCTACACCTTC. Protein product: CASSPGGQGDYGYTF.

The chain has TRBV2 and TRBJ1-6; possibly TRBD1 for D (5 bases). Between the trimmed V and J ends, which lost 6 bases and 9 bases, there was a span of 21 bases. From germline, CDR1 is SNHLY and CDR2 FYNNEI. The CDR3 contains 16 residues. The CDR3 region has the DNA TGTGCCAGCAGAGATCGAGTGGCGGCGGGGGGTTCACCCCTCCACTTT. It codes for CASRDRVAAGGSPLHF.

The chain uses TRBV5-1 and TRBJ2-5, with D possibly TRBD2 on 6 matching bases. Trimming took 0 bases from V and 1 from J, leaving 13 bases between them. Germline V gives CDR1 SGHRS, CDR2 YFSETQ. The CDR3 sequence is 16 residues long. CDR3 nucleotides: TGCGCCAGCAGCTTGGGGGGAGGACGAACCCAAGAGACCCAGTACTTC. It yields the protein CASSLGGGRTQETQYF.

V gene TRBV4-1 combines with J gene TRBJ2-1; 8 bases map to TRBD2. J lost 11 bases, V lost 2 bases, and 8 bases had no gene match. Germline lookup yields CDR1 MGHRA and CDR2 YSYEKL. This CDR3 has 14 amino acids. The CDR3 spells CASSQSGGSRQQFF. The CDR3 region has the DNA TGCGCCAGCAGCCAATCGGGAGGGTCAAGGCAGCAGTTCTTC.

The table lists this clone with a count of one. The chain has TRBV5-5 and TRBJ1-2; 8 nucleotides agree with TRBD1. V was clipped by 5 bases and J by 2 bases; unmatched bases: 5. This CDR3 comprises 14 residues. Germline CDR1 is SGHKS and CDR2 is YYEKEE (reference sequence). CDR3 protein: CASSQDRVNYGYTF. In DNA form, the CDR3 reads TGTGCCAGCAGTCAGGACAGGGTGAACTATGGCTACACCTTC.

The CDR3 region is CAWSHLTGGSDGYTF. Written as DNA, the CDR3 is TGTGCCTGGAGCCACCTAACAGGGGGCAGTGATGGCTACACCTTC. The V and J genes are TRBV30 and TRBJ1-2, with TRBD1 matching 9 bases. After removal of 3 bases from V and 6 bases from J, the junction contained 11 bases not matched to a gene. Germline V gives CDR1 GTSNPN, CDR2 SVGIG (reference sequence). The length of the CDR3 is 15 residues. The variable domain in full, completed from reference TRBV30 and TRBJ1-2, reads SQTIHQWPATLVQPVGSPLSLECTVEGTSNPNLYWYRQAAGRGLQLLFYSVGIGQISSEVPQNLSASRPQDRQFILSSKKLLLSDSGFYLCAWSHLTGGSDGYTFGSGTRLTVV.

V gene TRBV5-1 combines with J gene TRBJ1-3, with 7 nucleotides matching TRBD1. The CDR3 runs 16 residues. CDR1 is SGHRS, CDR2 YFSETQ, per germline. Trimming cost V 2 bases and J 0 bases; bases outside gene matches: 5. The CDR3 sequence: CASSFGGGNSGNTIYF. CDR3 bases: TGCGCCAGCAGCTTCGGAGGGGGCAACTCTGGAAACACCATATATTTT.